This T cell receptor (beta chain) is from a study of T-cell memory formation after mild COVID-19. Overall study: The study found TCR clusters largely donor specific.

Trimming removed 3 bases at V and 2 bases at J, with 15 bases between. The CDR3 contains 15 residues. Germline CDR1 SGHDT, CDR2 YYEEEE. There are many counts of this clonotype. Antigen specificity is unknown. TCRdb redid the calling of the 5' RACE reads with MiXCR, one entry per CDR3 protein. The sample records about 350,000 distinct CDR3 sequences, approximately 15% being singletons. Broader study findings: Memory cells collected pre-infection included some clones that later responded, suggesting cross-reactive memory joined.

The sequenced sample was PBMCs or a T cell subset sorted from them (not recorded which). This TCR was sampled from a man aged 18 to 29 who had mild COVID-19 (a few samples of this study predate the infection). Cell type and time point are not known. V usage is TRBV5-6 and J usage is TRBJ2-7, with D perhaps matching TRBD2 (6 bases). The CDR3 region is CASSSDRDFAYEQYF. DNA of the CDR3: TGTGCCAGCAGCTCGGACCGGGACTTTGCCTACGAGCAGTACTTC.